Following are 14 T cell receptor beta chains from one sample sequenced in a study of cytomegalovirus exposure and HLA in healthy donors. This PCR relied on a set of 60 Vbeta primers and 13 Jbeta primers. Assay used: immunoSEQ multiplex PCR; TCRdb lists only in-frame clones, some missing. This sample yields roughly 200,000 clones, of which about four fifths are seen a single time; less than 0.65% belongs to the top ten. The sequenced sample was PBMCs. The receptor set was obtained from a woman in her forties or fifties in good health and CMV-seronegative.

V gene TRBV27 combines with J gene TRBJ1-5, with TRBD1 matching 7 bases. The germline CDR1 and CDR2 sequences are MNHEY and SMNVEV (reference sequence). V was clipped by 6 bases and J by 10 bases; unmatched bases: 9. The CDR3 loop spans 13 amino acids. CDR3 amino acids: CASRLQGKQPQHF. CDR3 DNA sequence: TGTGCCAGCAGACTACAGGGGAAACAACCCCAGCATTTT.

V is TRBV6-5 and J is TRBJ2-7; no firm D call. V dropped 4 bases and J dropped 0 bases, with 4 bases sitting between them. This CDR3 has 12 residues. Germline lookup yields CDR1 MNHEY and CDR2 SVGAGI. The CDR3 DNA sequence: TGTGCCAGCAGTTCGTACTCCTACGAGCAGTACTTC. Translating it yields CASSSYSYEQYF.

The table lists this clone with a count of one. The gene calls are TRBV7-9 and TRBJ2-3, with 7 bases aligning to TRBD2. The CDR3 covers 16 residues. V lost 5 bases, J lost 0 bases, and 8 bases stayed unmatched. The germline V gene encodes CDR1 SEHNR and CDR2 FQNEAQ (reference sequence). The CDR3: CASSRLAAFSTDTQYF. In DNA form, the CDR3 reads TGTGCCAGCAGCCGTCTAGCGGCCTTTAGCACAGATACGCAGTATTTT.

The V gene is TRBV5-5, the J gene TRBJ2-5, with D unresolved. This CDR3 is built from 13 residues. Trimming took 4 bases from V and 0 from J, leaving 7 bases between them. Germline V gene sequence: CDR1 SGHKS, CDR2 YYEKEE (reference sequence). CDR3 residues: CASSVTNQETQYF. The DNA for the CDR3 is TGTGCCAGCAGCGTGACAAACCAAGAGACCCAGTACTTC.

V gene TRBV29-1 combines with J gene TRBJ1-2; 10 bases are a match to TRBD1. The CDR3 contains 13 residues. The V and J ends lost 7 bases and 8 bases, in that order; junction bases with no gene match: 10. CDR1 and CDR2 (germline): SQVTM, ANQGSEA. The CDR3 protein is CSETGGETDGYTF. The DNA for the CDR3 is TGCAGCGAGACAGGGGGCGAGACGGACGGCTACACCTTC. Complete variable domain (other parts from reference TRBV29-1 and TRBJ1-2): SAVISQKPSRDICQRGTSLTIQCQVDSQVTMMFWYRQQPGQSLTLIATANQGSEATYESGFVIDKFPISRPNLTFSTLTVSNMSPEDSSIYLCSETGGETDGYTFGSGTRLTVV.

The rearrangement joins TRBV19 to TRBJ2-1, with D perhaps matching TRBD1 (5 bases). CDR1 and CDR2 from the germline V gene are LNHDA and SQIVND (reference sequence). V was trimmed by 6 bases and J by 3 bases, leaving 9 bases between them. The CDR3 has 13 residues. In DNA, the CDR3 is TGTGCCAGTAGGCTAGACAGCTACAATGAGCAGTTCTTC. It is translated as CASRLDSYNEQFF.

To note about this clone: Mismatch with germline at one junction end may stem from a read error. The chain joins TRBV18 to TRBJ2-7, with TRBD2 identical over 9 bases. Per germline, CDR1 KGHSH and CDR2 LQKENI. The CDR3 contains 18 residues. CDR3 sequence reads: CASSPPSGFSGRGHEQYF. The CDR3 DNA reads as TGTGCCAGCTCCCCACCCTCCGGGTTTAGCGGGAGAGGCCACGAGCAGTACTTC.

This clone was observed a few times. The chain recombines TRBV5-1 with TRBJ1-1; D perhaps matches TRBD1 (6 bases). Trimming left V 0 bases short and J 1 base short, with 10 bases between. Germline V gene lookup returns CDR1 SGHRS and CDR2 YFSETQ. The CDR3 extends over 15 amino acids. CDR3: CASSLDLGANTEAFF. The CDR3 DNA reads as TGCGCCAGCAGCTTGGACCTGGGGGCGAACACTGAAGCTTTCTTT.

V is TRBV11-2 and J is TRBJ2-2; D is ambiguous. The CDR3 contains 13 residues. Trimming took 5 bases from V and 5 from J, leaving 9 bases between them. Germline lookup yields CDR1 SGHAT and CDR2 FQNNGV. The DNA for the CDR3 is TGTGCCAGCAGCCCTATAGTTACCGGGGAGCTGTTTTTT. It translates to CASSPIVTGELFF.

The chain couples TRBV7-2 to TRBJ1-6; D not certain. From germline, CDR1 is SGHTA and CDR2 FQGNSA. This CDR3 is built from 17 residues. Trimming took 1 base from V and 2 from J, leaving 12 bases between them. CDR3 in DNA: TGTGCCAGCAGCTTAGGTTCAGCAGGAACCTATAATTCACCCCTCCACTTT. As protein: CASSLGSAGTYNSPLHF. Full variable domain (outside the CDR3, taken from reference TRBV7-2 and TRBJ1-6): GAGVSQSPSNKVTEKGKDVELRCDPISGHTALYWYRQSLGQGLEFLIYFQGNSAPDKSGLPSDRFSAERTGGSVSTLTIQRTQQEDSAVYLCASSLGSAGTYNSPLHFGNGTRLTVT.

This clone was counted a few times. The V gene is TRBV19, the J gene TRBJ2-2, with D tentatively TRBD2 (6 bases). CDR1 is LNHDA, CDR2 SQIVND, per germline (reference sequence). CDR3 size: 16 residues. Deletions cut 8 bases from V and 1 base from J, with 17 bases between. CDR3 sequence: CASSYPGTQNTGELFF. The CDR3 coding sequence is TGTGCCAGTTCCTACCCCGGGACTCAGAACACCGGGGAGCTGTTTTTT.

The chain combines TRBV30 with TRBJ2-1; D not certain. CDR1 and CDR2 (germline): GTSNPN, SVGIG (reference sequence). CDR3 length: 11 residues. V was trimmed by 8 bases and J by 6 bases, leaving 11 bases between them. The CDR3 sequence is CARYSGNEQFF. The DNA for the CDR3 is TGTGCCCGCTATAGTGGCAATGAGCAGTTCTTC.

The chain employs TRBV29-1 and TRBJ2-2; tentatively, D is TRBD2 (6 bases). CDR3 length: 15 amino acids. Germline V gene data show CDR1 as SQVTM and CDR2 as ANQGSEA. V shed 3 bases and J shed 1 base, with 12 bases lying between them. For the CDR3, the DNA is TGCAGCGTTGAGCCGCGGGGAGGGAACACCGGGGAGCTGTTTTTT. The encoded protein is CSVEPRGGNTGELFF.

J is TRBJ2-5 and V is TRBV12-2; the tabulated D call, TRBD1, remains unverified against the DNA. TRBV12-2 is recorded as a pseudogene. The CDR3 contains 20 residues. CDR3 sequence (DNA): TGTGCAAGTCGCTTAGCCAGTAACTGCCTTAGGGACAGCGCTAAAGAGACCCAGTACTTC. It translates to CASRLASNCLRDSAKETQYF.